This T cell receptor (beta chain) originates from a study of CD8 T cells in ankylosing spondylitis. General observations from the study: It appeared that ankylosing spondylitis blood was characterized by a TCR beta motif of eight highly homologous variants.

This clonotype has at least ten counts. Its antigen remains unknown. The V and J ends lost 10 bases and 4 bases respectively, with 12 bases between them. This CDR3 has 12 amino acids. CDR1 and CDR2 (germline): MNHEY, SVGAGI. TCRdb re-analysed the 5' RACE reads in MiXCR, keeping a single row per CDR3 protein. In the table there are over 150,000 distinct CDR3 sequences, about 18% of which are singletons. The source is a male donor aged 10 to 30 with ankylosing spondylitis or in good health (not recorded which). Specimen: blood, either unsorted or a sorted T cell fraction (not recorded which). V usage is TRBV6-5 and J usage is TRBJ2-3; D gene unclear. CDR3 nucleotides: TGTGCCACCTCATTCGGCCCAGATACGCAGTATTTT. Protein product: CATSFGPDTQYF.